Shown below are 29 T cell receptor beta chains from a single sample sequenced in a study of T cells in Graves' hyperthyroidism and ophthalmopathy. Amplified regions were TCR beta CDR3 sequences from RNA transcripts. An initial round of RT-PCR targeting the TCR CDR3 relied on the HTBI primer set. TCRdb re-derived calls from the multiplex PCR reads in MiXCR, one entry per CDR3 protein. This sample has a few hundred thousand distinct CDR3 sequences, with 15% to 18% found just once. The sample consisted of blood. Receptor source: a woman aged 30 to 39 with Graves' hyperthyroidism.

The chain recombines TRBV20-1 with TRBJ1-6, with TRBD1 as a possible D gene (6 bases). The germline V gene encodes CDR1 DFQATT and CDR2 SNEGSKA (reference sequence). The CDR3 has 15 amino acids. The V end lost 3 bases, the J end lost 0 bases, and 9 bases lay between the germline ends. The CDR3 region has the DNA TGCAGTGCTAGGGACAGCAGCTCCTATAATTCACCCCTCCACTTT. Protein sequence: CSARDSSSYNSPLHF.

This clonotype was seen at least ten times. The chain uses TRBV2 and TRBJ1-5; D gene uncertain. Germline CDR1 and CDR2: SNHLY and FYNNEI. The V and J ends lost 7 bases and 0 bases respectively, with 10 bases between them. The CDR3 totals 14 residues. The CDR3 coding sequence is TGTGCCAGCACCCCTATTCATAGCAATCAGCCCCAGCATTTT. Residues: CASTPIHSNQPQHF.

J is TRBJ2-1 and V is TRBV6-1; either TRBD1 or TRBD2 may fit D (6 bases each). Germline V gene lookup returns CDR1 MNHNS and CDR2 SASEGT. Trimming shortened V by 5 bases and J by 8 bases, and 16 bases separated the two germline ends. The CDR3 runs 14 residues. The chain's CDR3 is CASSPLKGGDEQFF. The CDR3, as DNA: TGTGCCAGCAGTCCTTTAAAGGGGGGTGATGAGCAGTTCTTC.

Of note for this clonotype: A read error may explain this, as a much larger clone is one base away. The chain carries TRBV6-1 and TRBJ2-7; TRBD1 agrees at 10 bases. The CDR3 spans 15 residues. Germline V gene data show CDR1 as MNHNS and CDR2 as SASEGT. In DNA, the CDR3 is TGTGACAGCACCTTGAGGACAGGGGGATCCTACGAGCAGTACTTC. Protein: CDSTLRTGGSYEQYF.

The V gene is TRBV5-5, the J gene TRBJ2-5; 8 bases match TRBD2. The CDR3 extends over 15 amino acids. J gave up 0 bases and V 7 bases, and 8 bases lay outside the gene matches. Germline CDR1 SGHKS, CDR2 YYEKEE (reference sequence). For the CDR3, the DNA is TGTGCCAGCGTCCTTAGCGGGACTAACCAAGAGACCCAGTACTTC. Its translation is CASVLSGTNQETQYF. Full variable domain (outside the CDR3, taken from reference TRBV5-5 and TRBJ2-5): DAGVTQSPTHLIKTRGQQVTLRCSPISGHKSVSWYQQVLGQGPQFIFQYYEKEERGRGNFPDRFSARQFPNYSSELNVNALLLGDSALYLCASVLSGTNQETQYFGPGTRLLVL.

V gene TRBV5-1 combines with J gene TRBJ2-1; the match to TRBD2 covers 7 bases. This CDR3 contains 16 residues. V trimming: 2 bases; J trimming: 5 bases; junction bases outside the gene matches: 10. CDR1 is SGHRS, CDR2 YFSETQ, per germline. CDR3 amino acids: CASSLGLVGFDNEQFF. The DNA for the CDR3 is TGCGCCAGCAGCTTAGGACTAGTCGGTTTCGACAATGAGCAGTTCTTC.

The rearrangement links TRBV20-1 to TRBJ2-1; 10 positions agree with TRBD2. Looked up from germline, CDR1 is DFQATT and CDR2 is SNEGSKA (reference sequence). The length of the CDR3 is 14 residues. V was pared by 6 bases and J by 3 bases, with 5 bases of the junction left unmatched. The CDR3, as DNA: TGCAGTGCAGACGGGACTAGCGTCTACAATGAGCAGTTCTTC. Protein: CSADGTSVYNEQFF.

This clonotype was seen repeatedly, ten times or more. The rearrangement links TRBV10-3 to TRBJ2-3; no definite D call. Trimming shortened V by 1 base and J by 6 bases, and 5 bases separated the two germline ends. Per the germline V gene, CDR1 is ENHRY and CDR2 is SYGVKD. This CDR3 has 12 amino acids. CDR3 region: CAISELEDTQYF. CDR3 bases: TGTGCCATCAGTGAGTTAGAGGATACGCAGTATTTT.

At least ten counts were recorded for this clonotype. The rearrangement uses TRBV27 and TRBJ1-5, with D hard to call. The V gene lost 2 bases and the J gene lost 5 bases, with 7 bases spanning the gap. Germline CDR1 is MNHEY and CDR2 is SMNVEV (reference sequence). The CDR3 runs 13 residues. The CDR3 loop reads CASSLEVDQPQHF. The CDR3 DNA sequence: TGTGCCAGCAGTTTAGAGGTGGATCAGCCCCAGCATTTT.

This clonotype was recorded many times. This chain connects TRBV6-5 to TRBJ2-1; TRBD2 matches 10 bases. Germline assignment: CDR1 MNHEY and CDR2 SVGAGI. Trimming took 2 bases from V and 3 from J; bases not matched to a gene: 4. CDR3 length equals 16 residues. The CDR3 DNA reads TGTGCCAGCAGTTACGAATCTAGCGGGAGCTACAATGAGCAGTTCTTC. Encoded protein: CASSYESSGSYNEQFF.

This chain connects TRBV20-1 to TRBJ1-6, with D hard to call. Germline lookup yields CDR1 DFQATT and CDR2 SNEGSKA (reference sequence). Trimming pared 3 bases from V and 0 bases from J, leaving 15 bases between. CDR3 size: 17 residues. CDR3: CSASPAAGSSYNSPLHF. The CDR3 DNA follows: TGCAGTGCTAGCCCGGCAGCCGGAAGCTCCTATAATTCACCCCTCCACTTT.

This clonotype was found many times. This chain joins TRBV7-2 and TRBJ2-4; no clear D. V lost 2 bases and J 6 bases, leaving 11 bases between the germline ends. This CDR3 contains 14 residues. The germline V gene has CDR1 SGHTA and CDR2 FQGNSA. CDR3 sequence reads: CASSLSKHLNIQYF. CDR3 DNA: TGTGCCAGCAGCTTAAGCAAGCATCTAAACATTCAGTACTTC.

This clonotype was seen only a few times. V and J are TRBV9 and TRBJ2-1, with 7 bases aligning to TRBD2. The CDR3 runs 17 residues. The germline gives CDR1 SGDLS, CDR2 YYNGEE. Trimming cost V 0 bases and J 3 bases; bases outside gene matches: 9. In nucleotides, the CDR3 is TGTGCCAGCAGCGTAGCCGAGGGAGCGGGGCGCTACAATGAGCAGTTCTTC. The encoded protein is CASSVAEGAGRYNEQFF.

This clonotype was detected ten times or more. The chain recombines TRBV12-3 or TRBV12-4 with TRBJ2-7, with TRBD2 identical over 7 bases. This CDR3 comprises 14 residues. The V gene end was trimmed by 5 bases and the J gene end by 2 bases; junction bases not matched to a gene: 6. The CDR3 protein is CASSRAGLTYEQYF. Here the CDR3 DNA reads TGTGCCAGCAGTCGAGCGGGATTGACCTACGAGCAGTACTTC.

This clonotype has a count of ten or more. CDR3 DNA: TGTGCCAGCAGGGATGACAGGCGCTCCTACGAGCAGTACTTC. This translates into CASRDDRRSYEQYF. The chain joins TRBV12-3 or TRBV12-4 to TRBJ2-7; TRBD1 is a possible D gene (6 bases). Trimming pared 6 bases from V and 0 bases from J, leaving 12 bases between. The CDR3 has 14 residues.

This clonotype was found many times. The rearrangement joins TRBV5-6 to TRBJ1-5; D unclear. Trimming cost V 1 base and J 2 bases, with 10 bases left between them. Per germline, CDR1 SGHDT and CDR2 YYEEEE. The CDR3 has 15 amino acids. DNA of the CDR3: TGTGCCAGCAGCTTGAAGGGTTTGGGCAATCAGCCCCAGCATTTT. Translated: CASSLKGLGNQPQHF.

Regarding this clonotype: This may be a read error, as it is one base from a much larger clone. The chain uses TRBV28 and TRBJ2-7; the match to TRBD2 covers 7 bases. Losses at the gene ends were 4 bases for V and 0 bases for J; bases not matched to a gene: 9. Looked up from germline, CDR1 is MDHEN and CDR2 is SYDVKM. This CDR3 comprises 16 residues. CDR3 DNA sequence: TGTGCCAGCAGTTCCCTCCTAGCGGAGACCTCCTACGAGCAGTACTTC. It codes for CASSSLLAETSYEQYF.

There are many counts of this clonotype. J is TRBJ2-1 and V is TRBV30; TRBD2 aligns across 7 bases. After removal of 2 bases from V and 8 bases from J, the junction contained 6 bases not matched to a gene. Germline V CDR1 and CDR2: GTSNPN, SVGIG (reference sequence). CDR3 length equals 13 residues. CDR3 DNA sequence: TGTGCCTGGAGTTATCGCGGGAGTGATGAGCAGTTCTTC. Protein sequence: CAWSYRGSDEQFF.

The chain employs TRBV5-1 and TRBJ2-1; D might be TRBD2 (6 bases). V lost 2 bases and J 4 bases, leaving 16 bases between the germline ends. The CDR3 length is 16 residues. Germline CDR1 is SGHRS and CDR2 is YFSETQ. The CDR3 loop is CASSFYGRGAYNEQFF. The CDR3 DNA reads as TGCGCCAGCAGCTTCTACGGGAGAGGAGCATACAATGAGCAGTTCTTC.

V gene TRBV7-3 combines with J gene TRBJ2-6; tentatively, D is TRBD1 (6 bases). The germline V gene has CDR1 SGHTA and CDR2 FQGTGA. This CDR3 contains 16 residues. The V gene lost 2 bases and the J gene lost 4 bases, with 12 bases spanning the gap. CDR3 protein: CASSLWGLDGANVLTF. As DNA, the CDR3 is TGTGCCAGCAGCTTATGGGGGCTGGACGGGGCCAACGTCCTGACTTTC.

This clonotype has only a few counts. The chain uses TRBV27 and TRBJ1-6; D is unresolved. Trimming pared 5 bases from V and 10 bases from J, leaving 15 bases between. CDR3 length equals 14 residues. Germline loops: CDR1 MNHEY, CDR2 SMNVEV (reference sequence). The CDR3, as DNA: TGTGCCAGCAGTCCCCCCGGGTTTGGATCACCCCTCCACTTT. Translated: CASSPPGFGSPLHF.

Many counts were recorded for this clonotype. The CDR3 DNA is TGTGCCAGCAGTTTATCAGGGGAAGGGACCCAGTACTTC. Amino acid sequence: CASSLSGEGTQYF. The rearrangement joins TRBV27 to TRBJ2-5; weak D call: TRBD1 (5 bases). The CDR3 extends over 13 amino acids. Germline V gives CDR1 MNHEY, CDR2 SMNVEV (reference sequence). Trimming stripped 0 bases from V and 7 bases from J, with 9 bases between.

This clonotype was counted at least ten times. This chain uses TRBV30 with TRBJ1-5; D remains unclear. The CDR3 is 13 amino acids. CDR1 and CDR2 from the germline V gene are GTSNPN and SVGIG (reference sequence). V was cut by 2 bases and J by 3 bases, with 8 bases left in between. The CDR3 loop is CAWSITVNQPQHF. CDR3 nucleotide sequence: TGTGCCTGGAGTATTACAGTCAATCAGCCCCAGCATTTT.

The rearrangement joins TRBV19 to TRBJ2-2; 10 nucleotides line up with TRBD1. The CDR3 covers 17 residues. V was pared by 4 bases and J by 0 bases, with 5 bases of the junction left unmatched. Germline CDR1 and CDR2: LNHDA and SQIVND (reference sequence). CDR3 in amino acids: CASSRSGTGANTGELFF. The CDR3 nucleotides read TGTGCCAGTAGTAGGTCCGGGACAGGGGCGAACACCGGGGAGCTGTTTTTT. Full variable domain (outside the CDR3, taken from reference TRBV19 and TRBJ2-2): DGGITQSPKYLFRKEGQNVTLSCEQNLNHDAMYWYRQDPGQGLRLIYYSQIVNDFQKGDIAEGYSVSREKKESFPLTVTSAQKNPTAFYLCASSRSGTGANTGELFFGEGSRLTVL.

This clonotype came up a few times. J is TRBJ2-7 and V is TRBV28, with no clear D. Germline V lookup: CDR1 MDHEN, CDR2 SYDVKM. This CDR3 has 15 residues. V lost 5 bases and J 2 bases, leaving 16 bases between the germline ends. CDR3 nucleotides: TGTGCCAGCAGTACGCTGAATGGGGTAGCCTACGAGCAGTACTTC. Translated, it gives CASSTLNGVAYEQYF.

This clonotype showed up many times. The chain uses TRBV7-2 and TRBJ2-3; 10 bases fit TRBD2. Germline CDR1 and CDR2: SGHTA and FQGNSA. This CDR3 spans 17 amino acids. V trimming: 2 bases; J trimming: 1 base; junction bases outside the gene matches: 6. CDR3 loop: CASSLYTSGEGTDTQYF. The CDR3 DNA reads TGTGCCAGCAGCTTATACACTAGCGGGGAGGGCACAGATACGCAGTATTTT.

This clonotype has a count of ten or more. The rearrangement joins TRBV27 to TRBJ2-7; 10 nucleotides line up with TRBD1. Germline CDR1 MNHEY, CDR2 SMNVEV (reference sequence). After removal of 8 bases from V and 2 bases from J, the junction contained 12 bases not matched to a gene. This CDR3 has 16 amino acids. The CDR3 DNA follows: TGTGCCAGCCGAAGCTCGGTAGGGACAGGGGCCTACGAGCAGTACTTC. This sequence encodes CASRSSVGTGAYEQYF.

In its sample, this clonotype was seen a few times. V usage is TRBV6-1 and J usage is TRBJ2-7, with 7 bases matching TRBD1. The CDR3 has 14 residues. CDR1 and CDR2 (germline): MNHNS, SASEGT. V dropped 6 bases and J dropped 6; count of bases not matched to a gene: 11. The CDR3 loop is CASSVGQVRFEQYF. In DNA form, the CDR3 reads TGTGCCAGCAGCGTCGGACAGGTTCGGTTCGAGCAGTACTTC.

This clonotype was detected ten times or more. The rearrangement links TRBV6-1 to TRBJ1-1; D possibly corresponds to TRBD1 (5 bases). Trimming removed 5 bases at V and 0 bases at J, with 19 bases between. This CDR3 has 17 amino acids. Per the germline V gene, CDR1 is MNHNS and CDR2 is SASEGT. CDR3 residues: CASSQVPGDSMNTEAFF. As DNA, the CDR3 is TGTGCCAGCAGTCAGGTCCCCGGGGACTCGATGAACACTGAAGCTTTCTTT.